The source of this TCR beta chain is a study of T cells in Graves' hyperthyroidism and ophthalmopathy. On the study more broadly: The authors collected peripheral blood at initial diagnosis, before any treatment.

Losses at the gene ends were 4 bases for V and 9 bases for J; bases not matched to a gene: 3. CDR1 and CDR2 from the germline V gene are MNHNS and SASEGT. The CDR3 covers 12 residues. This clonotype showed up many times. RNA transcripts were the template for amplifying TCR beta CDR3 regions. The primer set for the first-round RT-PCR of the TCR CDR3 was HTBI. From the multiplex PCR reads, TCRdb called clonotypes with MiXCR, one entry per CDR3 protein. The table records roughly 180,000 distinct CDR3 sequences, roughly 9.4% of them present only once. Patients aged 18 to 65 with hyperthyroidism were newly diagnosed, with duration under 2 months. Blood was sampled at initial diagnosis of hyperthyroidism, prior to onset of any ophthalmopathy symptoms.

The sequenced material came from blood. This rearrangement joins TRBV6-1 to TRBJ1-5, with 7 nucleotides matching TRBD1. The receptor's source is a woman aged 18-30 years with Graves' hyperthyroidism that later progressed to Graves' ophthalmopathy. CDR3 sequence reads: CASSANRGPQHF. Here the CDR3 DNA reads TGTGCCAGCAGTGCAAACAGGGGGCCCCAGCATTTT.